The 21 T cell receptor beta chains given below trace back to one sample, sequenced in a study of T-cell memory formation after mild COVID-19. TCRdb analysed the 5' RACE reads with MiXCR anew, one entry per CDR3 protein. The sample includes some 350,000 distinct CDR3 sequences, 13% of them seen just once. The sample taken for sequencing was PBMCs or a T cell subset sorted from them (not recorded which). These receptors came from a man between 18 and 35 years old who had mild COVID-19 (a few samples of this study predate the infection). Cell type and time point are not known.

Ten or more counts support this clonotype. The chain joins TRBV7-9 to TRBJ1-6, with D perhaps TRBD1 (6 bases). Trimming cost V 5 bases and J 2 bases, with 10 bases left between them. This CDR3 comprises 15 residues. Germline lookup yields CDR1 SEHNR and CDR2 FQNEAQ (reference sequence). The CDR3, as DNA: TGTGCCAGCAGCCTCGGGGGGCCCTATAATTCACCCCTCCACTTT. It specifies CASSLGGPYNSPLHF.

The chain carries TRBV6-2 or TRBV6-3 and TRBJ1-5; no reliable D call. Germline V gene data show CDR1 as MNHEY and CDR2 as SVGEGT. CDR3 size: 14 residues. The V end was cut by 6 bases, the J end by 8 bases, with 17 bases between. This CDR3 reads CASSPGFPGEPQHF. The DNA for the CDR3 is TGTGCCAGCAGCCCCGGGTTCCCCGGAGAGCCCCAGCATTTT.

This sequence joins TRBV21-1 and TRBJ2-7; the table's D call, TRBD1, has no DNA check behind it. TRBV21-1 constitutes a pseudogene. The CDR3 spans 14 residues. This CDR3 reads CARSKHRAHDEQYF. CDR3 DNA sequence: TGTGCCAGAAGCAAGCACAGGGCACACGACGAGCAGTACTTC.

In its sample, this clonotype was seen a few times. The CDR3, as DNA: TGTGCCAGCAGCTCTGGCGGGGGAAGAAGGAATTCACCCCTCCACTTT. Residues: CASSSGGGRRNSPLHF. V gene TRBV7-2 combines with J gene TRBJ1-6; TRBD1 might be the D (5 bases). This CDR3 is 16 amino acids long. The germline V and J ends were trimmed by 4 bases and 7 bases, with 17 bases remaining between them. Germline V gene sequence: CDR1 SGHTA, CDR2 FQGNSA.

This clonotype was seen only a few times. The chain employs TRBV7-9 and TRBJ1-1; no reliable D call. The V and J ends lost 5 bases and 3 bases respectively, with 7 bases between them. This CDR3 contains 12 residues. Germline CDR1 SEHNR, CDR2 FQNEAQ (reference sequence). CDR3 sequence reads: CASSHRDTEAFF. The CDR3 nucleotides are TGTGCCAGCAGCCACCGGGACACTGAAGCTTTCTTT.

CDR3 coding DNA: TGTGCCAGCAGAGGGGGGGGCGGAGATACGCAGTATTTT. It yields the protein CASRGGGGDTQYF. V gene TRBV6-6 combines with J gene TRBJ2-3, with TRBD2 as a possible D gene (7 bases). The CDR3 consists of 13 residues. CDR1 MNHNY and CDR2 SVGAGI come from the germline V gene (reference sequence). The V and J ends lost 6 bases and 5 bases respectively, with 12 bases between them.

This clonotype has just a few counts. This rearrangement joins TRBV7-3 to TRBJ2-3; TRBD2 agrees at 11 bases. The V gene end was trimmed by 3 bases and the J gene end by 11 bases; junction bases not matched to a gene: 1. The CDR3 length is 12 residues. CDR1 is SGHTA, CDR2 FQGTGA, per germline. DNA of the CDR3: TGTGCCAGCAGCTTGGGACTAGCGGAGCAGTATTTT. Translated, it gives CASSLGLAEQYF.

The V gene is TRBV10-2, the J gene TRBJ2-1; 7 bases are a match to TRBD2. This CDR3 contains 14 residues. CDR1 and CDR2 from the germline V gene are WSHSY and SAAADI. The V and J ends lost 4 bases and 3 bases, in that order; junction bases with no gene match: 3. Here the CDR3 reads CASSARGDYNEQFF. CDR3 bases: TGCGCCAGCAGTGCTCGGGGGGACTACAATGAGCAGTTCTTC.

This clonotype was seen more than once but under ten times. The chain links TRBV28 to TRBJ1-2; D is ambiguous. Trimming took 11 bases from V and 2 from J, leaving 18 bases between them. The CDR3 runs 14 residues. Germline values: CDR1 MDHEN, CDR2 SYDVKM. In nucleotides, the CDR3 is TGTGCCGTAAAGCCCCCCGCCTACAACTATGGCTACACCTTC. Amino acids: CAVKPPAYNYGYTF.

This clonotype was found a few times. The chain recombines TRBV6-5 with TRBJ1-1; D may be TRBD1 (6 bases). The V and J ends lost 6 bases and 0 bases respectively, with 14 bases between them. This CDR3 comprises 15 residues. CDR1 and CDR2 from the germline V gene are MNHEY and SVGAGI. In nucleotides, the CDR3 is TGTGCCAGCAGGAGCCTACAGGGCATGAACACTGAAGCTTTCTTT. Protein sequence: CASRSLQGMNTEAFF.

This clonotype was seen at least ten times. The chain recombines TRBV7-9 with TRBJ2-5; 7 nucleotides match TRBD1. Germline V lookup: CDR1 SEHNR, CDR2 FQNEAQ (reference sequence). The CDR3 is 15 amino acids. With V trimmed by 1 base and J by 5 bases, 7 bases remained unmatched. The CDR3 DNA sequence: TGTGCCAGCAGCTTAGTCCGACAGGGAAAGGAGACCCAGTACTTC. Translation gives CASSLVRQGKETQYF.

This sequence joins TRBV12-3 or TRBV12-4 and TRBJ1-2, with TRBD1 identical over 8 bases. The CDR3 spans 13 residues. J lost 5 bases, V lost 6 bases, and 5 bases had no gene match. As DNA, the CDR3 is TGTGCCAGCAGGATGACAGGGGAGTATGGCTACACCTTC. This translates into CASRMTGEYGYTF.

The chain couples TRBV12-3 or TRBV12-4 to TRBJ1-2, with D tentatively TRBD1 (5 bases). V gave up 2 bases and J gave up 8 bases, with 12 bases separating them. The CDR3 runs 13 residues. The CDR3 here is CASSLWDLGGYTF. DNA for the CDR3: TGTGCCAGCAGTTTATGGGACCTAGGGGGCTACACCTTC.

This clonotype was seen at least ten times. This chain uses TRBV20-1 with TRBJ2-1, with D hard to call. CDR3 size: 12 residues. In germline, CDR1 is DFQATT, CDR2 SNEGSKA (reference sequence). V was pared by 5 bases and J by 8 bases, with 13 bases between. CDR3 sequence: CSASTSADEQFF. The CDR3, as DNA: TGCAGTGCTTCGACCTCAGCCGATGAGCAGTTCTTC.

This clonotype was detected only a few times. The V gene is TRBV5-1, the J gene TRBJ2-1, with D hard to call. Germline CDR1 is SGHRS and CDR2 is YFSETQ. V was shortened by 3 bases and J by 7 bases, with 17 bases between the two germline ends. CDR3 size: 15 residues. The CDR3 bases are TGCGCCAGCAGCTCCCAGGACCGGCCCTCTAATGAGCAGTTCTTC. Translating gives CASSSQDRPSNEQFF. Using reference TRBV5-1 and TRBJ2-1 for the parts outside the CDR3, the full variable domain is KAGVTQTPRYLIKTRGQQVTLSCSPISGHRSVSWYQQTPGQGLQFLFEYFSETQRNKGNFPGRFSGRQFSNSRSEMNVSTLELGDSALYLCASSSQDRPSNEQFFGPGTRLTVL.

This chain uses TRBV6-2 or TRBV6-3 with TRBJ2-2, with 11 nucleotides matching TRBD2. The length of the CDR3 is 18 residues. With 6 bases clipped from V and 0 bases from J, the junction kept 9 bases outside the gene matches. From germline, CDR1 is MNHEY and CDR2 SVGEGT. CDR3 protein: CASRGLAATTANTGELFF. The DNA of the CDR3 is TGTGCCAGCAGGGGACTAGCGGCAACTACCGCGAACACCGGGGAGCTGTTTTTT.

There are a few counts of this clonotype. This rearrangement joins TRBV7-9 to TRBJ1-1, with a possible D match to TRBD1 (5 bases). The CDR3 runs 15 residues. Trimming left V 5 bases short and J 1 base short, with 14 bases between. CDR1 SEHNR and CDR2 FQNEAQ come from the germline V gene (reference sequence). CDR3 DNA: TGTGCCAGCAGCCGACCTAAAGGGGAGAACACTGAAGCTTTCTTT. Its translation: CASSRPKGENTEAFF.

This clonotype appeared a single time. The V and J genes are TRBV10-3 and TRBJ2-1, with 11 positions matching TRBD2. The CDR3 length is 15 residues. Germline lookup yields CDR1 ENHRY and CDR2 SYGVKD. After removal of 6 bases from V and 6 bases from J, the junction contained 7 bases not matched to a gene. The CDR3 bases are TGTGCCATCAGCTATAGCGGGGGGGACGTCAATGAGCAGTTCTTC. Its translation is CAISYSGGDVNEQFF.

The V call is TRBV27, the J call TRBJ2-3; 8 bases fit TRBD1. CDR3 size: 16 residues. V shed 2 bases and J 6 bases; nucleotides not matched to a gene: 10. CDR1 is MNHEY and CDR2 is SMNVEV in the germline V gene (reference sequence). CDR3 in DNA: TGTGCCAGCAGTTTAGATCAGGGGGCGAGGGGGGATACGCAGTATTTT. Protein sequence: CASSLDQGARGDTQYF.

The chain couples TRBV12-3 or TRBV12-4 to TRBJ2-1, with TRBD2 matching over 10 bases. J was trimmed by 4 bases and V by 3 bases; bases with no gene match: 3. The CDR3 is 15 residues long. Written as DNA, the CDR3 is TGTGCCAGCAGTTTCAAGCGGGGGGGTTACAATGAGCAGTTCTTC. Its protein is CASSFKRGGYNEQFF.

The chain combines TRBV28 with TRBJ2-5; either TRBD1 or TRBD2 may supply D (5 bases each). CDR3 length: 15 amino acids. CDR1 MDHEN and CDR2 SYDVKM come from the germline V gene. V was pared by 6 bases and J by 5 bases, with 19 bases between. The CDR3 here is CASSPASGKGETQYF. The CDR3 region has the DNA TGTGCCAGCAGCCCGGCGAGCGGAAAGGGGGAGACCCAGTACTTC.